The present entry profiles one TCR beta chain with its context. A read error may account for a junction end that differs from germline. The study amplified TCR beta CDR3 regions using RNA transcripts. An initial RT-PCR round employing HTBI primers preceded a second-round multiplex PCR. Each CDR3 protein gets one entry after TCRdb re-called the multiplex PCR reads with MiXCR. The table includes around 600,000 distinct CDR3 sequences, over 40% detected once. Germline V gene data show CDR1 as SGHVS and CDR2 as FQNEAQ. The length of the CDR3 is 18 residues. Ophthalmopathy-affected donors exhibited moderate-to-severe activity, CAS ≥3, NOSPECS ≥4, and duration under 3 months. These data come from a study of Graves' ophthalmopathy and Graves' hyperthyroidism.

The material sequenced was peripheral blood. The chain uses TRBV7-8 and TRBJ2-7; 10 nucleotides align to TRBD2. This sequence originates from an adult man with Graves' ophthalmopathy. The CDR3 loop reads CASSTKEIAGGLFYEQYF. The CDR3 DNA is TGCGCCAGTAGTACAAAGGAAATAGCGGGAGGCTTATTCTACGAGCAGTACTTC. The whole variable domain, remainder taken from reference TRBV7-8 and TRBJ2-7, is GAGVSQSPRYKVAKRGQDVALRCDPISGHVSLFWYQQALGQGPEFLTYFQNEAQLDKSGLPSDRFFAERPEGSVSTLKIQRTQQEDSAVYLCASSTKEIAGGLFYEQYFGPGTRLTVT.